The clone carrying this T cell receptor beta chain occurred a few times. V shed 2 bases, J shed 0 bases, and the junction held 0 bases outside the gene matches. This CDR3 contains 17 residues. In germline, CDR1 is MRHNA, CDR2 SNTAGT. The entry originates in a study of OX40 agonist ivuxolimab in advanced cancers. Study-wide background: Clinicians treated patients with ivuxolimab, an agonistic anti-OX40 (CD134) antibody. Recorded diagnoses for dose-escalation patients were hepatocellular carcinoma, melanoma, renal cell or head and neck cancer.

Sequencing used immunoSEQ multiplex PCR; TCRdb keeps in-frame clones, though not all of them. Among about 36,000 clones listed, over 75% were seen once. This chain connects TRBV6-4 to TRBJ2-6; the match to TRBD1 covers 11 bases. Source: CD4+ or CD8+ T cells sorted from blood, taken in a trial of the OX40 agonist ivuxolimab. This clonotype was obtained from an adult with an advanced solid tumor such as melanoma, head and neck, liver or kidney cancer. CDR3 coding DNA: TGTGCCAGCAGTGACGGGACAGGGGGCTCTGGGGCCAACGTCCTGACTTTC. Encoded protein: CASSDGTGGSGANVLTF.